This TCR beta chain was observed in a study of T cells in Graves' hyperthyroidism and ophthalmopathy. About the research overall: Blood from the periphery was taken at initial diagnosis, before any treatment. Points from the study as a whole: Clonotypes that were expanded in thyroid above 0.001 mostly appeared in blood too. A median 6.5 months before onset, the model predicted ophthalmopathy.

Amplification of TCR beta CDR3 regions used RNA as the template. First-round RT-PCR targeting the TCR CDR3 was performed with the HTBI primer set. A single record per CDR3 protein comes from TCRdb applying MiXCR to the multiplex PCR reads. The table has a few hundred thousand distinct CDR3 sequences, 15% to 17% seen once; the top ten hold less than 9.5%. V was cut by 3 bases and J by 1 base, with 9 bases left in between. This CDR3 is built from 14 residues. Ten or more counts support this clonotype. Its cognate antigen is unknown. The sample taken for sequencing was blood. The genes are TRBV12-3 or TRBV12-4 and TRBJ1-1; no firm D call. The TCR originated in a woman under 40 with Graves' hyperthyroidism. The CDR3 DNA reads TGTGCCAGCAGTTTGATGCAGGAGAACACTGAAGCTTTCTTT. Protein sequence: CASSLMQENTEAFF.